The 14 T cell receptor beta chains below were found in one sample sequenced in a study of T-cell memory formation after mild COVID-19. MiXCR, run by TCRdb on the 5' RACE reads, gives a single entry per CDR3 protein. This sample carries about 470,000 distinct CDR3 sequences, 20% to 25% of them seen once, and the ten largest clones take around 13%. Sequenced sample: PBMCs or a T cell subset sorted from them (not recorded which). Receptor source: an adult woman who had mild COVID-19 (a few samples of this study predate the infection). Cell type and time point are not known.

In this sample, this clonotype turned up a few times. The chain has TRBV7-3 and TRBJ2-5; D call uncertain. This CDR3 is built from 15 residues. The V end lost 5 bases, the J end lost 0 bases, and 13 bases lay between the germline ends. Germline-derived CDR1 and CDR2 are SGHTA and FQGTGA. In DNA, the CDR3 is TGTGCCAGCAGCCCACGTTCTAAGGACCAAGAGACCCAGTACTTC. It specifies CASSPRSKDQETQYF.

CDR3: CASSQDRGWLGTGGNEQFF. In DNA, the CDR3 is TGCGCCAGCAGCCAAGATCGGGGGTGGTTAGGGACAGGGGGCAATGAGCAGTTCTTC. This chain uses TRBV4-1 with TRBJ2-1; 11 bases are shared with TRBD1. The germline CDR1 and CDR2 sequences are MGHRA and YSYEKL. The CDR3 runs 19 residues. V trimming: 0 bases; J trimming: 6 bases; junction bases outside the gene matches: 13.

The sample holds a few counts of this clonotype. The chain couples TRBV5-1 to TRBJ2-3; the D is unclear. Per germline, CDR1 SGHRS and CDR2 YFSETQ. The CDR3 length is 12 residues. V lost 6 bases, J lost 3 bases, and 8 bases lay in between. The CDR3 region is CASILRTDTQYF. The CDR3 DNA reads as TGCGCCAGCATCCTACGGACAGATACGCAGTATTTT. The full variable domain, completed using reference TRBV5-1 and TRBJ2-3, is KAGVTQTPRYLIKTRGQQVTLSCSPISGHRSVSWYQQTPGQGLQFLFEYFSETQRNKGNFPGRFSGRQFSNSRSEMNVSTLELGDSALYLCASILRTDTQYFGPGTRLTVL.

There are a few counts of this clonotype. This rearrangement joins TRBV30 to TRBJ2-4, with D perhaps TRBD1 (6 bases). The V end was cut by 1 base, the J end by 8 bases, with 12 bases between. The germline V gene encodes CDR1 GTSNPN and CDR2 SVGIG (reference sequence). The CDR3 is 13 amino acids. CDR3 loop: CAWSAGTIYIQYF. CDR3 in DNA: TGTGCCTGGAGTGCCGGGACAATCTACATTCAGTACTTC.

V is TRBV5-1 and J is TRBJ2-7; 12 bases line up with TRBD2. Germline assignment: CDR1 SGHRS and CDR2 YFSETQ. The CDR3 spans 19 residues. The ends lost 7 bases at V and 0 bases at J; junction bases unmatched: 17. Written as DNA, the CDR3 is TGCGCCAGCGCAGGTAGTCCGACCGGACTAGCGGGGTACTCCTACGAGCAGTACTTC. This sequence encodes CASAGSPTGLAGYSYEQYF.

V usage is TRBV7-9 and J usage is TRBJ2-7; D is possibly TRBD2 (5 bases). V was clipped by 1 base and J by 9 bases, with 13 bases between them. Germline loops: CDR1 SEHNR, CDR2 FQNEAQ (reference sequence). The CDR3 covers 13 residues. The CDR3 nucleotides read TGTGCCAGCAGCTTAGGCGAGGGCCAACCGCAGTACTTC. Amino acids: CASSLGEGQPQYF.

The chain has TRBV15 and TRBJ2-3; 7 bases map to TRBD2. The V segment lost 5 bases and the J segment 4 bases; nucleotides outside the gene matches: 3. Germline CDR1 LNHNV, CDR2 YYDKDF (reference sequence). This CDR3 comprises 13 residues. The CDR3 is CATSHREADTQYF. The CDR3 region has the DNA TGTGCCACCAGCCACCGGGAGGCAGATACGCAGTATTTT.

This clonotype was picked up a small number of times. This chain uses TRBV12-3 or TRBV12-4 with TRBJ2-1, with TRBD2 matching over 11 bases. J was trimmed by 5 bases and V by 6 bases; bases with no gene match: 9. The CDR3 has 16 amino acids. CDR3 nucleotides: TGTGCCAGCAGCCAAGGGACTAGCGGTCTTCACAATGAGCAGTTCTTC. Translation: CASSQGTSGLHNEQFF.

This clonotype was observed a handful of times. J is TRBJ2-1 and V is TRBV20-1; 10 nucleotides agree with TRBD1. The CDR3 is made up of 14 amino acids. From germline, CDR1 is DFQATT and CDR2 SNEGSKA (reference sequence). The V and J ends lost 5 bases and 5 bases, in that order; junction bases with no gene match: 6. CDR3 region: CSARQGAMDNEQFF. As DNA, the CDR3 is TGCAGTGCTCGACAGGGGGCTATGGACAATGAGCAGTTCTTC.

The rearrangement uses TRBV18 and TRBJ2-7; D is possibly TRBD1 or TRBD2 (6 bases each). V gave up 0 bases and J gave up 5 bases, with 14 bases separating them. This CDR3 is built from 15 residues. Germline V CDR1 and CDR2: KGHSH, LQKENI. DNA of the CDR3: TGTGCCAGCTCACCACCGCCCGGGGGCGTTAACGAGCAGTACTTC. This translates into CASSPPPGGVNEQYF.

The chain carries TRBV7-2 and TRBJ2-5; a possible D gene is TRBD2 (5 bases). V was pared by 2 bases and J by 4 bases, with 17 bases between. The length of the CDR3 is 16 residues. Germline CDR1 reads SGHTA; CDR2 reads FQGNSA. Here the CDR3 reads CASSLRVSSGRETQYF. The CDR3 DNA is TGTGCCAGCAGCTTAAGGGTTAGCTCGGGGAGAGAGACCCAGTACTTC.

This clonotype was counted between two and nine times. The V call is TRBV15, the J call TRBJ2-3; the D gene could be TRBD1 or TRBD2 (5 bases each). This CDR3 region has 16 residues. Between the trimmed V and J ends, which lost 1 base and 5 bases, there was a span of 16 bases. Germline CDR1 reads LNHNV; CDR2 reads YYDKDF (reference sequence). In DNA, the CDR3 is TGTGCCACCAGCAGAGGGCTGACAGTTGCGGGAGATACGCAGTATTTT. Residues: CATSRGLTVAGDTQYF.

The J gene is TRBJ2-5, the V gene TRBV5-5; 10 bases agree with TRBD1. Trimming at V came to 0 bases and at J to 5 bases, leaving 7 bases not matched to a gene. The CDR3 covers 16 residues. Germline CDR1 and CDR2: SGHKS and YYEKEE (reference sequence). The CDR3 sequence is CASSLDPGQGHETQYF. CDR3 sequence (DNA): TGTGCCAGCAGCTTGGACCCGGGACAGGGGCATGAGACCCAGTACTTC.

J is TRBJ2-5 and V is TRBV21-1. TRBV21-1 is recorded as a pseudogene. This CDR3 is 14 amino acids long. CDR3 loop: CASSKVGSAETQYF. The DNA for the CDR3 is TGTGCCAGCAGCAAAGTCGGGTCGGCGGAGACCCAGTACTTC.